A single sample gave rise to the 19 T cell receptor beta chains below, sequenced in a study of T cell repertoires in cytomegalovirus infection. MiXCR, applied by TCRdb to the reads, yields one record per CDR3 protein. The repertoire includes under 850,000 distinct CDR3 sequences, 35% to 40% of them detected once, and more than 2.5% sits in the top ten. Sequenced input: PBMCs. The receptors derive from a human donor in good health (CMV status not recorded). Some clones in this sample may be carry-over from other donors' samples.

The rearrangement uses TRBV7-6 and TRBJ2-5; perhaps TRBD2 as D (6 bases). Germline V lookup: CDR1 SGHVS, CDR2 FNYEAQ. This CDR3 has 15 residues. V lost 5 bases and J lost 4, with 17 bases in between. The CDR3 DNA follows: TGTGCCAGCAGCACCGCAGGCCAGGGAGGAGAGACCCAGTACTTC. Encoded protein: CASSTAGQGGETQYF.

This clonotype was detected ten times or more. The chain recombines TRBV7-2 with TRBJ1-2; 9 nucleotides match TRBD1. V lost 5 bases to trimming and J lost 4 bases; unmatched junction nucleotides: 8. The CDR3 sequence is 15 residues long. Germline V gene data show CDR1 as SGHTA and CDR2 as FQGNSA. The CDR3 region has the DNA TGTGCCAGCAGCAGAGGGACAGGGAATTTCTATGGCTACACCTTC. Translated, it gives CASSRGTGNFYGYTF.

The chain joins TRBV6-9 to TRBJ1-4; 7 positions match TRBD1. Germline V gene lookup returns CDR1 MNHGY and CDR2 SVAAGI. The CDR3 spans 14 residues. V shed 3 bases and J 8 bases; nucleotides not matched to a gene: 6. The CDR3 loop reads CASSYRQGDEKLFF. CDR3 nucleotides: TGTGCCAGCAGTTACCGACAGGGAGACGAAAAACTGTTTTTT.

There are a few counts of this clonotype. This chain uses TRBV11-2 with TRBJ2-7, with TRBD2 matching 13 bases. V shed 5 bases, J shed 3 bases, and the junction held 4 bases outside the gene matches. Germline V gene lookup returns CDR1 SGHAT and CDR2 FQNNGV. This CDR3 has 15 amino acids. The CDR3 here is CASSPGLAGDYEQYF. The DNA of the CDR3 is TGTGCCAGCAGCCCCGGACTAGCGGGGGACTACGAGCAGTACTTC.

The table lists this clonotype with many counts. The chain has TRBV7-2 and TRBJ1-2, with D maybe TRBD1 (6 bases). V was shortened by 3 bases and J by 2 bases, with 7 bases between the two germline ends. CDR1 and CDR2 (germline): SGHTA, FQGNSA. The CDR3 contains 13 residues. The CDR3, as DNA: TGTGCCAGCAGCTTCGGACAGAACTATGGCTACACCTTC. Its translation is CASSFGQNYGYTF.

Notes on this clonotype: A much larger clone differs from this one at a single base, so this may be a read error. The chain joins TRBV2 to TRBJ1-2, with TRBD1 matching over 10 bases. Germline V CDR1 and CDR2: SNHLY, FYNNEI. CDR3 length: 14 residues. DNA of the CDR3: TGTGCCAGCAGTGGGACAGGGGGAAACTATGGCTACAACTTC. Protein sequence: CASSGTGGNYGYNF. The whole variable domain, remainder taken from reference TRBV2 and TRBJ1-2, is EPEVTQTPSHQVTQMGQEVILRCVPISNHLYFYWYRQILGQKVEFLVSFYNNEISEKSEIFDDQFSVERPDGSNFTLKIRSTKLEDSAMYFCASSGTGGNYGYNFGSGTRLTVV.

This clonotype was found a few times. This sequence joins TRBV6-1 and TRBJ2-1, with no clear D. The CDR3 runs 13 residues. The germline V gene has CDR1 MNHNS and CDR2 SASEGT. V lost 6 bases, J lost 0 bases, and 6 bases lay in between. The CDR3 region has the DNA TGTGCCAGCAGCACGGACTCCTACAATGAGCAGTTCTTC. This codes for CASSTDSYNEQFF.

This clonotype was counted between two and nine times. This sequence joins TRBV10-3 and TRBJ1-3; TRBD1 is a possible D gene (6 bases). V was pared by 4 bases and J by 1 base, with 11 bases between. This CDR3 contains 15 residues. CDR1 is ENHRY, CDR2 SYGVKD, per germline. The CDR3, as DNA: TGTGCCATCAGTGCCACAGGGAGATCTGGAAACACCATATATTTT. The encoded protein is CAISATGRSGNTIYF.

This chain links TRBV28 with TRBJ2-3, with D uncertain. Per germline, CDR1 MDHEN and CDR2 SYDVKM. The CDR3 covers 16 residues. The ends were cut back, 2 bases at V and 0 bases at J, with 12 bases in the middle. CDR3 in DNA: TGTGCCAGCAGTTTACTTTCGTCAGCTAGCACAGATACGCAGTATTTT. As protein: CASSLLSSASTDTQYF.

The gene calls are TRBV27 and TRBJ1-1; D may be TRBD1 (6 bases). Germline lookup yields CDR1 MNHEY and CDR2 SMNVEV (reference sequence). CDR3 length: 13 amino acids. Trimming shortened V by 5 bases and J by 4 bases, and 11 bases separated the two germline ends. The CDR3 DNA sequence: TGTGCCAGCAGTCGGAGGGGGGCCACTGAAGCTTTCTTT. Amino acids: CASSRRGATEAFF.

About this clonotype: Because it lacks the conserved phenylalanine or tryptophan at the end, this CDR3 is likely a read error. The V call is TRBV10-2, the J call TRBJ1-5, with no clear D. From germline, CDR1 is WSHSY and CDR2 SAAADI. V shed 3 bases and J shed 0 bases, with 15 bases lying between them. The CDR3 covers 17 residues. This CDR3 reads CASSDSRLDYSNQPQHL. In DNA form, the CDR3 reads TGCGCCAGCAGTGACAGCCGATTAGATTATAGCAATCAGCCCCAGCATTTG.

J is TRBJ2-7 and V is TRBV6-5; TRBD1 matches at 8 bases. J lost 5 bases, V lost 8 bases, and 14 bases had no gene match. The CDR3 loop spans 15 amino acids. Germline lookup yields CDR1 MNHEY and CDR2 SVGAGI. The DNA for the CDR3 is TGTGCCAGCCGACACTATCCGGGACAGGTCCACGAGCAGTACTTC. Protein product: CASRHYPGQVHEQYF.

V is TRBV27 and J is TRBJ1-5; possible D gene TRBD1, 5 bases. Germline CDR1 reads MNHEY; CDR2 reads SMNVEV (reference sequence). This CDR3 region has 13 residues. V was pared by 2 bases and J by 9 bases, with 11 bases between. This CDR3 is CASSLGGFGPQHF. CDR3 nucleotides: TGTGCCAGCAGTTTAGGGGGTTTTGGGCCCCAGCATTTT.

The V gene is TRBV19, the J gene TRBJ1-1; 8 positions match TRBD1. This CDR3 spans 12 amino acids. Germline V gene lookup returns CDR1 LNHDA and CDR2 SQIVND (reference sequence). With 4 bases clipped from V and 7 bases from J, the junction kept 2 bases outside the gene matches. CDR3 loop: CASSTTGVEAFF. CDR3 sequence (DNA): TGTGCCAGTAGTACGACAGGGGTTGAAGCTTTCTTT.

A few counts support this clonotype. This chain links TRBV10-2 with TRBJ1-5, with D hard to call. Germline V gene sequence: CDR1 WSHSY, CDR2 SAAADI. Trimming removed 7 bases from V and 2 bases from J, with 9 bases in between. The CDR3 loop spans 13 amino acids. CDR3 DNA sequence: TGCGCCAGCACCGGCGGACGCAATCAGCCCCAGCATTTT. It specifies CASTGGRNQPQHF.

The chain links TRBV19 to TRBJ2-3; 7 bases agree with TRBD2. With V trimmed by 3 bases and J by 2 bases, 8 bases remained unmatched. The CDR3 sequence is 16 residues long. Germline CDR1 LNHDA, CDR2 SQIVND (reference sequence). The CDR3 here is CASSMQVGGLTDTQYF. CDR3 sequence (DNA): TGTGCCAGTAGTATGCAGGTGGGAGGGCTCACAGATACGCAGTATTTT.

The chain links TRBV23-1 to TRBJ1-1, with D unclear. TRBV23-1 is identified as an open reading frame with a role that is uncertain. V dropped 0 bases and J dropped 4 bases, with 6 bases sitting between them. CDR3 length equals 13 residues. In nucleotides, the CDR3 is TGCGCCAGCAGTCAATCGGACGGCACTGAAGCTTTCTTT. This codes for CASSQSDGTEAFF.

This clonotype has ten or more counts. The CDR3 reads CASSLSRGYEQFF. CDR3 coding DNA: TGTGCCAGCAGCTTGAGTAGAGGGTACGAGCAGTTCTTC. This chain joins TRBV6-1 and TRBJ2-1; possibly TRBD2 for D (5 bases). CDR3 length: 13 residues. Germline values: CDR1 MNHNS, CDR2 SASEGT. V lost 6 bases, J lost 10 bases, and 16 bases lay in between.

The chain combines TRBV19 with TRBJ2-7; D gene uncertain. Trimming removed 7 bases from V and 0 bases from J, with 10 bases in between. Germline values: CDR1 LNHDA, CDR2 SQIVND (reference sequence). The CDR3 contains 13 residues. CDR3 DNA sequence: TGTGCCAGTAACAAGGAACCCTCCTACGAGCAGTACTTC. Its translation: CASNKEPSYEQYF.